One TCR beta chain is described in this entry. Its antigen is undetermined. Produced via immunoSEQ multiplex PCR; TCRdb's table is partial and in-frame only. The table includes about 46,000 clones, roughly 90% detected once. This sample is part of a study of T cell responses to AZD1222 COVID-19 vaccine. Study-level results: Seropositive status at baseline applied to only a handful of AZD1222 recipients. White British ancestry dominated among donors, who included more females, and clonal diversity was possibly underestimated.

Per germline, CDR1 MNHEY and CDR2 SMNVEV (reference sequence). The CDR3 is made up of 19 amino acids. The V and J ends lost 0 bases and 4 bases, in that order; junction bases with no gene match: 12. The sample in question was peripheral blood, obtained 28 days after the second AZD1222 dose. The receptor's source is an adult who received the AZD1222 COVID-19 vaccine. The chain employs TRBV27 and TRBJ2-7; 13 bases are a match to TRBD2. The CDR3 region is CASSLSPLTSGRKLYEQYF. The DNA of the CDR3 is TGTGCCAGCAGTTTATCGCCTCTGACTAGCGGGAGGAAGTTATACGAGCAGTACTTC.